This is a list of T cell receptor beta chains from one sample in a study of T cell repertoires in cytomegalovirus infection. MiXCR, run by TCRdb on the reads, gives a single entry per CDR3 protein. The sample shows some 270,000 distinct CDR3 sequences, about 18% of them seen only once. Sequencing input: CD8+ T cells from PBMCs. The receptors were gathered from a human donor in good health (CMV status not recorded). Some clones in this sample may be carry-over from other donors' samples. Both conserved end residues are part of each CDR3. D genes are given only for firm matches. Size values are once, few and many counts, or a class for expanded clones, and some rows have none.

TRBJ1-1,many,TRBV7-2,NA,CASTFPWRSETEAFF,TGTGCCAGCACCTTCCCGTGGAGGTCGGAAACTGAAGCTTTCTTT
TRBJ2-4,many,TRBV7-9,NA,CASSDPGHSMDIQYF,TGTGCCAGCAGCGACCCGGGACACTCAATGGACATTCAGTACTTC
TRBJ2-7,few,TRBV4-1,TRBD1,CASSQETGGVYEQYF,TGCGCCAGCAGCCAAGAAACAGGGGGAGTCTACGAGCAGTACTTC
TRBJ2-7,NA,TRBV28,NA,CASSMGASVYEQYF,TGTGCCAGCAGTATGGGGGCATCCGTCTACGAGCAGTACTTC
TRBJ1-5,NA,TRBV15,TRBD1,CATSRPDHSGTGEYSNQPQHF,TGTGCCACCAGCAGACCAGACCATTCCGGGACAGGGGAATATAGCAATCAGCCCCAGCATTTT
TRBJ2-7,few,TRBV20-1,TRBD1,CSATNGQGDYEQYF,TGCAGTGCTACAAACGGACAGGGAGACTACGAGCAGTACTTC
TRBJ2-7,many,TRBV7-9,NA,CASSLVPGRRSYEQYF,TGTGCCAGCAGCTTAGTTCCGGGGCGAAGGTCCTACGAGCAGTACTTC
TRBJ1-1,many,TRBV12-3/TRBV12-4,NA,CASSLSPGPGMNTEAFF,TGTGCCAGCAGTTTGTCCCCGGGACCGGGAATGAACACTGAAGCTTTCTTT
TRBJ1-6,NA,TRBV6-1,NA,CASLSNREDSPLHF,TGTGCCAGCCTCTCCAACAGGGAGGATTCACCCCTCCACTTT
TRBJ2-2,few,TRBV2,NA,CARKNRNTGELFF,TGTGCCAGGAAGAATCGGAACACCGGGGAGCTGTTTTTT
TRBJ2-1,NA,TRBV7-2,TRBD2,CASSSSGSGYNEQFF,TGTGCCAGCAGCTCCAGCGGGAGTGGGTACAATGAGCAGTTCTTC
TRBJ2-7,few,TRBV29-1,NA,CSVETSFSSYEQYF,TGCAGCGTTGAGACCAGCTTTAGCTCCTACGAGCAGTACTTC
TRBJ2-3,NA,TRBV28,NA,CASSLRDSNTDTQYF,TGTGCCAGCAGTTTGCGGGACAGCAACACAGATACGCAGTATTTT